This T cell receptor beta chain was found in a study of identical twins. One entry per CDR3 protein, called by TCRdb with MiXCR from the 5' RACE reads. This table holds 300,000 to 400,000 distinct CDR3 sequences, approximately 8.7% found once. Whole-study results and caveats: Conclusions rested on cross-sectional statistics rather than following the same donors. Insertion counts were lower in abundant cord blood beta clonotypes, a trend that memory repertoires did not show.

This clonotype was found many times. Its specificity is unknown. CDR1 MRHNA and CDR2 SNTAGT come from the germline V gene. The CDR3 is 14 residues long. V lost 3 bases to trimming and J lost 1 base, with 6 bases between them. What was sequenced was naive T cells sorted from blood. J is TRBJ2-2 and V is TRBV6-4; the D is unclear. The TCR sequence derives from a woman aged 50 to 60 in good health. CDR3 in amino acids: CASSEEQNTGELFF. The CDR3 region has the DNA TGTGCCAGCAGTGAAGAACAGAACACCGGGGAGCTGTTTTTT.